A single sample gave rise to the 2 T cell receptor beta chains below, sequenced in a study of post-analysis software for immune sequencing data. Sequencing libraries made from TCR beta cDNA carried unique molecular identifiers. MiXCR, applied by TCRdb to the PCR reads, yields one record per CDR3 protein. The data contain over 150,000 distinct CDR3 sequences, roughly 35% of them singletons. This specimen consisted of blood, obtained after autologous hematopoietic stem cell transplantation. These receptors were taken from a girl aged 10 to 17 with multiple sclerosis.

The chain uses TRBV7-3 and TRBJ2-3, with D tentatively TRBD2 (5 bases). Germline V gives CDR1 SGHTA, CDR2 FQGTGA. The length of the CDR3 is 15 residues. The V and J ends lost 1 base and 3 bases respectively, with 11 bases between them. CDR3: CASSLNPGYTDTQYF. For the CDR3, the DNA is TGTGCCAGCAGCTTAAATCCGGGATATACAGATACGCAGTATTTT.

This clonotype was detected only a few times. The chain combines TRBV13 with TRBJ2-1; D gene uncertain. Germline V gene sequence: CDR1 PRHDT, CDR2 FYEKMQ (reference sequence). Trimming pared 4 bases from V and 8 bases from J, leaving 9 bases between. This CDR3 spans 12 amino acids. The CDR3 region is CASSSGHHEQFF. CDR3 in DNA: TGTGCCAGCAGCTCCGGTCACCATGAGCAGTTCTTC.